This TCR beta chain was sequenced in a study of Graves' ophthalmopathy and Graves' hyperthyroidism. Study information: Peripheral blood sampling preceded any treatment and occurred at initial diagnosis. General observations from the study: Blood repertoires reportedly contained most expanded thyroid clonotypes above 0.001 frequency.

The authors amplified TCR beta CDR3 regions, and they did so from RNA transcripts for repertoire sequencing. Investigators did first-round RT-PCR with HTBI primers, then second-round multiplex PCR. TCRdb fed the multiplex PCR reads into MiXCR, producing one record per CDR3 protein. This table holds approximately 380,000 distinct CDR3 sequences, 20% to 25% found once. This clonotype was counted ten times or more. Its cognate antigen is unknown. V was cut by 8 bases and J by 8 bases, with 30 bases left in between. Germline V lookup: CDR1 SNHLY, CDR2 FYNNEI. The CDR3 extends over 17 amino acids. This chain joins TRBV2 and TRBJ1-2; weak D call: TRBD1 (5 bases). This receptor was obtained from a woman between 18 and 29 years old with stable Graves' hyperthyroidism. The sample consisted of peripheral blood. In DNA form, the CDR3 reads TGTGCCAGCCTCGAGGGGCCGCACGGTAGGGGCGTCAGCGGCTACACCTTC. It encodes CASLEGPHGRGVSGYTF.